The source of this T cell receptor beta chain is a study of T-cell reconstitution after alpha-beta-depleted transplantation in children. For TCRbeta, the library was prepared with unique molecular identifiers. TCRdb fed the PCR reads into MiXCR, producing one record per CDR3 protein. The top ten hold less than 6.5% of the sample, which has a few hundred thousand distinct CDR3 sequences, around 13% seen once. This clonotype showed up many times. The CDR3 runs to 14 residues. V was shortened by 7 bases and J by 2 bases, with 12 bases between the two germline ends. The sequenced sample was PBMCs from the stem cell graft donor, obtained from the stem cell graft. The sequence derives from a human donor who donated a stem cell graft to a child with combined immunodeficiency. The J gene is TRBJ1-5, the V gene TRBV12-3 or TRBV12-4, with a weak D call TRBD1 (5 bases). In DNA form, the CDR3 reads TGTGCCAGCACCCCGAGGGGTGGCAATCAGCCCCAGCATTTT. Protein product: CASTPRGGNQPQHF.